The 20 T cell receptor beta chains reported below all come from one sample, sequenced in a study of T cell changes during pregnancy in multiple sclerosis. The protocol was immunoSEQ multiplex PCR, while the TCRdb copy is restricted to in-frame clones and leaves out a portion. The profile shows around 100,000 clones, about nine tenths of them singletons. Sequencing was performed on peripheral blood, taken after pregnancy. Every receptor here comes from a female donor with multiple sclerosis, enrolled in a pregnancy study.

The chain recombines TRBV15 with TRBJ2-2, with D possibly TRBD2 on 5 matching bases. CDR1 is LNHNV, CDR2 YYDKDF, per germline (reference sequence). The CDR3 is made up of 14 amino acids. The V gene lost 4 bases and the J gene lost 6 bases, with 12 bases spanning the gap. The CDR3 DNA follows: TGTGCCACCAGCAATTCGGGATCAGCCGGGGAGCTGTTTTTT. It specifies CATSNSGSAGELFF.

The V and J genes are TRBV4-3 and TRBJ2-7; 8 bases are a match to TRBD1. V lost 0 bases and J lost 0; bases outside the gene matches: 4. CDR3 size: 16 residues. Germline loops: CDR1 LGHNA, CDR2 YSLEER. This CDR3 reads CASSQDQGASSYEQYF. Written as DNA, the CDR3 is TGCGCCAGCAGCCAAGATCAGGGGGCGAGCTCCTACGAGCAGTACTTC.

The chain combines TRBV28 with TRBJ1-2; possibly TRBD1 for D (5 bases). The CDR3 is 13 residues long. V lost 5 bases and J lost 8, with 15 bases in between. Germline values: CDR1 MDHEN, CDR2 SYDVKM. The CDR3 nucleotides read TGTGCCAGCAGTCCCCCGGGGGGTTGGGGCTACACCTTC. Translated, it gives CASSPPGGWGYTF.

The chain joins TRBV5-1 to TRBJ2-5; weak D call: TRBD2 (5 bases). With 0 bases removed from V and 5 bases from J, the gap between germline ends came to 11 bases. Germline V CDR1 and CDR2: SGHRS, YFSETQ. CDR3 length: 14 residues. CDR3 protein: CASSLEGSRETQYF. In DNA form, the CDR3 reads TGCGCCAGCAGCTTGGAAGGGAGCCGGGAGACCCAGTACTTC.

This rearrangement joins TRBV5-6 to TRBJ2-1, with 11 bases matching TRBD1. The CDR3 runs to 16 residues. Germline V CDR1 and CDR2: SGHDT, YYEEEE. J lost 5 bases, V lost 0 bases, and 4 bases had no gene match. Written as DNA, the CDR3 is TGTGCCAGCAGCTTGGTGGGACAGGGGGTCCACAATGAGCAGTTCTTC. Protein sequence: CASSLVGQGVHNEQFF.

The chain carries TRBV7-2 and TRBJ1-4, with a weak D call TRBD1 (6 bases). The V end lost 5 bases, the J end lost 8 bases, and 21 bases lay between the germline ends. The CDR3 length is 16 residues. CDR1 is SGHTA and CDR2 is FQGNSA in the germline V gene. The CDR3 DNA is TGTGCCAGCAGCGAACAACCTATGGGGGCGGGCGAAAAACTGTTTTTT. It specifies CASSEQPMGAGEKLFF.

This chain joins TRBV28 and TRBJ2-4; 8 nucleotides match TRBD2. V shed 10 bases and J 2 bases; nucleotides not matched to a gene: 16. The CDR3 totals 17 residues. Germline V gene lookup returns CDR1 MDHEN and CDR2 SYDVKM. CDR3 loop: CATRAGDGVGTKNIQYF. The CDR3 nucleotides read TGTGCCACACGAGCGGGAGACGGGGTTGGAACCAAAAACATTCAGTACTTC. Complete variable domain (other parts from reference TRBV28 and TRBJ2-4): DVKVTQSSRYLVKRTGEKVFLECVQDMDHENMFWYRQDPGLGLRLIYFSYDVKMKEKGDIPEGYSVSREKKERFSLILESASTNQTSMYLCATRAGDGVGTKNIQYFGAGTRLSVL.

V gene TRBV18 combines with J gene TRBJ1-1; D is uncertain. Trimming shortened V by 3 bases and J by 4 bases, and 9 bases separated the two germline ends. The CDR3 spans 13 residues. CDR1 and CDR2 from the germline V gene are KGHSH and LQKENI. The CDR3 is CASSPSLGTEAFF. For the CDR3, the DNA is TGTGCCAGCTCACCGAGCCTCGGCACTGAAGCTTTCTTT.

The chain is built from TRBV10-3 and TRBJ1-2; 8 bases line up with TRBD1. The V gene's germline CDR1 is ENHRY and CDR2 SYGVKD. The CDR3 is 15 residues long. Trimming removed 0 bases from V and 4 bases from J; junction bases left unmatched: 4. CDR3 loop: CAISESGQDPYGYTF. The CDR3 DNA follows: TGTGCCATCAGTGAGTCGGGACAGGACCCCTATGGCTACACCTTC.

The chain couples TRBV27 to TRBJ2-1, with 11 bases fitting TRBD2. Germline values: CDR1 MNHEY, CDR2 SMNVEV (reference sequence). J gave up 5 bases and V 8 bases, and 11 bases lay outside the gene matches. CDR3 size: 16 residues. The CDR3 DNA is TGTGCCAGCGCCTCCTGGGCTAGCGGGGGGAACAATGAGCAGTTCTTC. Its translation: CASASWASGGNNEQFF.

DNA for the CDR3: TGTGCCAGCAGTACCCCGGCTGAAGCTTTCTTT. Translated: CASSTPAEAFF. The rearrangement joins TRBV25-1 to TRBJ1-1; no firm D call. The V gene lost 5 bases and the J gene lost 6 bases, with 7 bases spanning the gap. This CDR3 is 11 amino acids long. The germline CDR1 and CDR2 sequences are MGHDK and SYGVNS.

This chain joins TRBV9 and TRBJ2-7, with a tentative D call TRBD2 (6 bases). The germline V and J ends were trimmed by 0 bases and 4 bases, with 14 bases remaining between them. This CDR3 region has 15 residues. The germline V gene has CDR1 SGDLS and CDR2 YYNGEE. The DNA of the CDR3 is TGTGCCAGCAGCGTAGGAGGGGACTTGAATTACGAGCAGTACTTC. Translating it yields CASSVGGDLNYEQYF.

The V gene is TRBV4-2, the J gene TRBJ1-2; 9 bases fit TRBD1. V gave up 3 bases and J gave up 0 bases; unmatched junction bases: 5. The CDR3 runs to 16 residues. Germline lookup yields CDR1 LGHNA and CDR2 YNFKEQ. The CDR3 spells CASSQGGQGTNYGYTF. The CDR3 DNA is TGTGCCAGCAGCCAGGGGGGACAGGGAACTAACTATGGCTACACCTTC.

The genes are TRBV6-1 and TRBJ2-5; 11 bases are shared with TRBD2. Germline CDR1 is MNHNS and CDR2 is SASEGT. V was clipped by 1 base and J by 8 bases; unmatched bases: 3. This CDR3 has 14 amino acids. DNA of the CDR3: TGTGCCAGCAGTGAAGTCCTAGCGGGGGGAACCCAGTACTTC. Residues: CASSEVLAGGTQYF.

The rearrangement joins TRBV2 to TRBJ2-7; 10 nucleotides match TRBD1. The germline gives CDR1 SNHLY, CDR2 FYNNEI. The CDR3 spans 14 residues. With 7 bases clipped from V and 5 bases from J, the junction kept 8 bases outside the gene matches. The CDR3 DNA follows: TGTGCCAGCACTGAGGACAGGGGGTACAACGAGCAGTACTTC. Translation: CASTEDRGYNEQYF.

The J gene is TRBJ2-3, the V gene TRBV30; TRBD1 matches 7 bases. Losses at the gene ends were 5 bases for V and 3 bases for J; bases not matched to a gene: 5. CDR1 is GTSNPN and CDR2 is SVGIG in the germline V gene (reference sequence). The CDR3 has 13 amino acids. The CDR3, as DNA: TGTGCCTGGGCTCTACAGGGGACAGATACGCAGTATTTT. Translated: CAWALQGTDTQYF.

The chain is built from TRBV4-2 and TRBJ2-2, with 9 bases fitting TRBD1. Germline lookup yields CDR1 LGHNA and CDR2 YNFKEQ. With V trimmed by 5 bases and J by 6 bases, 7 bases remained unmatched. CDR3 length: 15 amino acids. The CDR3 region has the DNA TGTGCCAGCAGCTTCCGGGACAGGGATGCCGGGGAGCTGTTTTTT. Translation gives CASSFRDRDAGELFF.

This chain connects TRBV6-6 to TRBJ1-2, with D uncertain. Germline V lookup: CDR1 MNHNY, CDR2 SVGAGI (reference sequence). The CDR3 extends over 13 amino acids. V was pared by 2 bases and J by 7 bases, with 11 bases between. CDR3 region: CASSYLAGFGYTF. The CDR3 DNA sequence: TGTGCCAGCAGTTACCTCGCAGGCTTTGGCTACACCTTC.

The chain recombines TRBV15 with TRBJ2-3; D is possibly TRBD1 (6 bases). With 5 bases removed from V and 7 bases from J, the gap between germline ends came to 25 bases. CDR1 LNHNV and CDR2 YYDKDF come from the germline V gene (reference sequence). There are 17 residues in the CDR3. CDR3 residues: CATSHGPQAGVYNTQYF. CDR3 DNA: TGTGCCACCAGCCACGGCCCCCAGGCAGGGGTGTACAATACGCAGTATTTT.

The CDR3 coding sequence is TGTGCCAGCAGTTTTCGGGGGGCTCCTAATGAAAAACTGTTTTTT. Residues: CASSFRGAPNEKLFF. The chain recombines TRBV28 with TRBJ1-4, with D tentatively TRBD1 (6 bases). Trimming removed 3 bases at V and 3 bases at J, with 11 bases between. Per the germline V gene, CDR1 is MDHEN and CDR2 is SYDVKM. This CDR3 contains 15 residues.